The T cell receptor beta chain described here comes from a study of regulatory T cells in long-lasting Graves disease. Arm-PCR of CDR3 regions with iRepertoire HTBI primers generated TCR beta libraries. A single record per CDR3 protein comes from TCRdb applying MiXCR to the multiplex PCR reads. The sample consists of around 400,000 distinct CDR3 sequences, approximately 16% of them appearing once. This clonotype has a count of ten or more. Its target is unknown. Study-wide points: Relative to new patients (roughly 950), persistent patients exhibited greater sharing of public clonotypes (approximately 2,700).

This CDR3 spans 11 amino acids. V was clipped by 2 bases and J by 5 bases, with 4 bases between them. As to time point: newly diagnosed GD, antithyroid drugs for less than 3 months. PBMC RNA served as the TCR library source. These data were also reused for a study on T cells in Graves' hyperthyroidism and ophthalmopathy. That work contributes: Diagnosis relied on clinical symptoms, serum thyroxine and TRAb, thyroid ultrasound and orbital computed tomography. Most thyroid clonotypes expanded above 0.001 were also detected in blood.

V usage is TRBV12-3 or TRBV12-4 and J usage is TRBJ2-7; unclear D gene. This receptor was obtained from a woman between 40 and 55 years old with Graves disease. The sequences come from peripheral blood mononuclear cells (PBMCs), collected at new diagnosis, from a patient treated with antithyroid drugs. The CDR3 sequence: CASSLLDEQYF. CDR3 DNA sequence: TGTGCCAGCAGTTTATTAGACGAGCAGTACTTC.